The 27 T cell receptor beta chains reported below all come from one sample, sequenced in a study of blood T cell repertoires in COVID-19. This table comes from immunoSEQ multiplex PCR, and its TCRdb copy is limited to in-frame clones, with some not included. This sample has some 25,000 clones, with around 86% found just once. The sample taken for sequencing was peripheral blood. The origin of the receptors is a man in his 70s with acute or convalescent COVID-19.

V usage is TRBV7-6 and J usage is TRBJ1-4; D uncertain. The CDR3 contains 14 residues. Germline assignment: CDR1 SGHVS and CDR2 FNYEAQ. The V end was cut by 1 base, the J end by 8 bases, with 11 bases between. The CDR3 sequence: CASSLGGLGEKLFF. In DNA form, the CDR3 reads TGTGCCAGCAGCTTAGGAGGCCTTGGGGAAAAACTGTTTTTT.

The rearrangement joins TRBV6-6 to TRBJ2-1; tentative D call: TRBD2 (5 bases). The CDR3 consists of 15 residues. Deletions cut 0 bases from V and 3 bases from J, with 9 bases between. Germline-derived CDR1 and CDR2 are MNHNY and SVGAGI (reference sequence). Here the CDR3 DNA reads TGTGCCAGCAGTTACTCGCCAGGACTCTACAATGAGCAGTTCTTC. Its translation is CASSYSPGLYNEQFF.

The chain couples TRBV7-6 to TRBJ1-3; D gene uncertain. V gave up 2 bases and J gave up 0 bases, with 8 bases separating them. Germline CDR1 SGHVS, CDR2 FNYEAQ. This CDR3 has 15 amino acids. The CDR3 bases are TGTGCCAGCAGCTTAACGGGGAGCTCTGGAAACACCATATATTTT. Translation gives CASSLTGSSGNTIYF.

The chain couples TRBV9 to TRBJ2-1; 8 nucleotides match TRBD2. The trim removed 7 bases at V and 7 bases at J, leaving 13 bases unmatched. The CDR3 has 15 amino acids. Germline CDR1 SGDLS, CDR2 YYNGEE. CDR3: CASAPRGSGRNEQFF. As DNA, the CDR3 is TGTGCCAGCGCCCCGAGGGGAAGCGGGAGAAATGAGCAGTTCTTC.

The chain links TRBV5-4 to TRBJ1-3; TRBD1 might be the D (6 bases). V shed 4 bases and J shed 4 bases, with 15 bases lying between them. The CDR3 runs 15 residues. Germline V gene lookup returns CDR1 SGHNT and CDR2 YYREEE (reference sequence). The CDR3 DNA is TGTGCCAGCAGCCCTGGGGGCGCGGAAGGAAACACCATATATTTT. As protein: CASSPGGAEGNTIYF.

The J gene is TRBJ2-1, the V gene TRBV7-6; 10 bases are shared with TRBD2. This CDR3 region has 15 residues. The germline V gene has CDR1 SGHVS and CDR2 FNYEAQ. V lost 5 bases, J lost 9 bases, and 10 bases stayed unmatched. CDR3 sequence (DNA): TGTGCCAGCAGCAACCGGGGAGCGGGAGGGGCTGAGCAGTTCTTC. This sequence encodes CASSNRGAGGAEQFF.

The chain carries TRBV27 and TRBJ1-2, with D possibly TRBD1 on 5 matching bases. The CDR3 totals 15 residues. Trimming pared 0 bases from V and 7 bases from J, leaving 15 bases between. Germline V gene data show CDR1 as MNHEY and CDR2 as SMNVEV (reference sequence). The CDR3 region has the DNA TGTGCCAGCAGTTTATCGGTACCAGGGAAAGTTGGCTACACCTTC. This translates into CASSLSVPGKVGYTF.

This clone was seen a single time. The chain carries TRBV14 and TRBJ1-3; D unresolved. From germline, CDR1 is SGHDN and CDR2 FVKESK. The CDR3 is made up of 16 amino acids. Trimming removed 2 bases at V and 1 base at J, with 12 bases between. The CDR3 reads CASSQSMPGSGNTIYF. CDR3 nucleotide sequence: TGTGCCAGCAGCCAATCTATGCCGGGGTCTGGAAACACCATATATTTT.

The chain couples TRBV9 to TRBJ2-5; 10 nucleotides line up with TRBD1. The junction had 9 bases not matched to a gene; V was cut back by 3 bases and J by 4 bases. This CDR3 has 16 residues. Germline V gene data show CDR1 as SGDLS and CDR2 as YYNGEE. The CDR3, as DNA: TGTGCCAGCAGCGGCGGGACAGGGGAGATTGGAGAGACCCAGTACTTC. Protein: CASSGGTGEIGETQYF.

This clone has more than one count but fewer than ten. The chain combines TRBV11-2 with TRBJ1-1; D is undetermined. With 5 bases removed from V and 2 bases from J, the gap between germline ends came to 18 bases. The CDR3 totals 16 residues. CDR1 SGHAT and CDR2 FQNNGV come from the germline V gene. In DNA form, the CDR3 reads TGTGCCAGCAGCCACATTGATACGGGTGGAAACACTGAAGCTTTCTTT. As protein: CASSHIDTGGNTEAFF.

V usage is TRBV19 and J usage is TRBJ2-7; 8 bases map to TRBD1. Germline loops: CDR1 LNHDA, CDR2 SQIVND (reference sequence). The trim removed 3 bases at V and 4 bases at J, leaving 5 bases unmatched. CDR3 length: 14 amino acids. Here the CDR3 DNA reads TGTGCCAGTAGTATTACAGGGGGAGTTTACGAGCAGTACTTC. Its translation: CASSITGGVYEQYF.

This chain links TRBV7-9 with TRBJ2-2; perhaps TRBD1 as D (6 bases). Per the germline V gene, CDR1 is SEHNR and CDR2 is FQNEAQ (reference sequence). The V end lost 7 bases, the J end lost 0 bases, and 15 bases lay between the germline ends. CDR3 length equals 16 residues. The CDR3 DNA is TGTGCCAGCATAAAAGGGGGACAACCGAACACCGGGGAGCTGTTTTTT. It translates to CASIKGGQPNTGELFF.

This chain links TRBV19 with TRBJ1-5, with no clear D. The CDR3 length is 15 residues. Trimming took off 3 bases at V and 5 bases at J, with 14 bases between the two ends. Germline CDR1 and CDR2: LNHDA and SQIVND (reference sequence). The CDR3 loop is CASSIGGGLDQPQHF. CDR3 nucleotide sequence: TGTGCCAGTAGTATCGGCGGAGGGCTCGATCAGCCCCAGCATTTT. Full variable domain (remainder filled in from reference TRBV19 and TRBJ1-5): DGGITQSPKYLFRKEGQNVTLSCEQNLNHDAMYWYRQDPGQGLRLIYYSQIVNDFQKGDIAEGYSVSREKKESFPLTVTSAQKNPTAFYLCASSIGGGLDQPQHFGDGTRLSIL.

This rearrangement joins TRBV3-1 (or the pseudogene TRBV3-2) to TRBJ1-5, with 8 nucleotides matching TRBD1. Germline V gene lookup returns CDR1 LGHDT and CDR2 YNNKEL (reference sequence). V was clipped by 9 bases and J by 2 bases; unmatched bases: 3. The CDR3 is made up of 13 amino acids. The CDR3 loop is CASQGAGNQPQHF. In nucleotides, the CDR3 is TGTGCCAGTCAGGGGGCCGGCAATCAGCCCCAGCATTTT.

The chain has TRBV10-1 and TRBJ1-1; no clear D. The CDR3 covers 15 residues. The ends were cut back, 2 bases at V and 0 bases at J, with 10 bases in the middle. CDR1 WNHNN and CDR2 SYGVQD come from the germline V gene (reference sequence). This CDR3 is CASSEEERLNTEAFF. In nucleotides, the CDR3 is TGCGCCAGCAGTGAGGAGGAGAGGCTGAACACTGAAGCTTTCTTT.

The chain links TRBV1 to TRBJ2-5; the DNA was not compared with TRBD1, the D call given in the table. TRBV1 is annotated as a pseudogene. The CDR3 runs to 11 residues. The CDR3 nucleotides read TGCACCAGCAGTCGCAGAAAGACCCAGTACTTC. Translated: CTSSRRKTQYF.

The V and J genes are TRBV7-2 and TRBJ1-5; D gene uncertain. CDR3 size: 15 residues. Germline V gene sequence: CDR1 SGHTA, CDR2 FQGNSA. Trimming cost V 0 bases and J 6 bases, with 12 bases left between them. The CDR3 DNA is TGTGCCAGCAGCTTAGCGGGAAGCGGGCTTCAGCCCCAGCATTTT. It is translated as CASSLAGSGLQPQHF.

The chain employs TRBV5-1 and TRBJ2-3; 9 nucleotides match TRBD2. The V and J ends lost 6 bases and 6 bases, in that order; junction bases with no gene match: 5. Germline V gene data show CDR1 as SGHRS and CDR2 as YFSETQ. This CDR3 is 13 amino acids long. The CDR3 here is CASMVAGEDTQYF. CDR3 DNA sequence: TGCGCCAGCATGGTAGCGGGGGAGGATACGCAGTATTTT.

The chain combines TRBV5-6 with TRBJ2-1; D might be TRBD2 (6 bases). This CDR3 has 16 amino acids. Trimming left V 0 bases short and J 4 bases short, with 14 bases between. Germline assignment: CDR1 SGHDT and CDR2 YYEEEE. This chain's CDR3 is CASSLDLASAYNEQFF. The CDR3 nucleotides are TGTGCCAGCAGCTTGGATCTAGCGTCGGCGTACAATGAGCAGTTCTTC.

The chain recombines TRBV2 with TRBJ2-7; 7 positions agree with TRBD1. The V segment lost 3 bases and the J segment 1 base; nucleotides outside the gene matches: 6. The CDR3 is 15 residues long. Per germline, CDR1 SNHLY and CDR2 FYNNEI. Written as DNA, the CDR3 is TGTGCCAGCAGTGATTCCGGACAGGTTTCCTACGAGCAGTACTTC. As protein: CASSDSGQVSYEQYF.

The genes are TRBV5-1 and TRBJ2-3, with a weak D call TRBD2 (6 bases). V lost 0 bases and J 5 bases, leaving 13 bases between the germline ends. This CDR3 contains 15 residues. Per the germline V gene, CDR1 is SGHRS and CDR2 is YFSETQ. The CDR3 bases are TGCGCCAGCAGCTTGGCCAAGGGCGGGGAAGATACGCAGTATTTT. This codes for CASSLAKGGEDTQYF.

This clone was seen just once. The chain uses TRBV7-8 and TRBJ2-5; 10 bases map to TRBD2. This CDR3 is 18 amino acids long. V shed 1 base, J shed 1 base, and the junction held 9 bases outside the gene matches. Germline lookup yields CDR1 SGHVS and CDR2 FQNEAQ. CDR3 sequence reads: CASSLGGAGGLSQETQYF. Written as DNA, the CDR3 is TGTGCCAGCAGCTTAGGGGGAGCGGGGGGGCTGTCCCAAGAGACCCAGTACTTC.

The rearrangement uses TRBV11-2 and TRBJ1-4; 8 bases map to TRBD1. Trimming cost V 6 bases and J 8 bases; bases outside gene matches: 11. The CDR3 is 15 residues long. Germline CDR1 is SGHAT and CDR2 is FQNNGV. The CDR3 DNA is TGTGCCAGCAGGCCTGGACAGGGCCTGGGAGAAAAACTGTTTTTT. Translated: CASRPGQGLGEKLFF.

V is TRBV7-8 and J is TRBJ1-3; no firm D call. The CDR3 covers 15 residues. With 1 base removed from V and 1 base from J, the gap between germline ends came to 8 bases. Germline assignment: CDR1 SGHVS and CDR2 FQNEAQ. The CDR3: CASSLGRGSGNTIYF. CDR3 DNA: TGTGCCAGCAGCTTAGGACGAGGTTCTGGAAACACCATATATTTT.

The genes are TRBV5-5 and TRBJ2-5, with D tentatively TRBD1 (5 bases). V lost 4 bases to trimming and J lost 0 bases, with 10 bases between them. This CDR3 contains 14 residues. From germline, CDR1 is SGHKS and CDR2 YYEKEE (reference sequence). CDR3 sequence: CASSTQVYQETQYF. DNA for the CDR3: TGTGCCAGCAGCACACAGGTTTACCAAGAGACCCAGTACTTC. The full variable domain, rest sourced from reference TRBV5-5 and TRBJ2-5, is DAGVTQSPTHLIKTRGQQVTLRCSPISGHKSVSWYQQVLGQGPQFIFQYYEKEERGRGNFPDRFSARQFPNYSSELNVNALLLGDSALYLCASSTQVYQETQYFGPGTRLLVL.

The rearrangement links TRBV5-1 to TRBJ1-2; TRBD1 aligns across 7 bases. Germline-derived CDR1 and CDR2 are SGHRS and YFSETQ. This CDR3 has 15 amino acids. Trimming at V came to 0 bases and at J to 4 bases, leaving 6 bases not matched to a gene. CDR3 in amino acids: CASSLGVTGRYGYTF. As DNA, the CDR3 is TGCGCCAGCAGCTTGGGGGTGACAGGGCGCTATGGCTACACCTTC.

This sequence joins TRBV4-2 and TRBJ2-3; 12 positions agree with TRBD2. The CDR3 totals 16 residues. Germline lookup yields CDR1 LGHNA and CDR2 YNFKEQ. Trimming cost V 3 bases and J 4 bases; bases outside gene matches: 5. The CDR3 nucleotides read TGTGCCAGCAGCCACCCGACTAGCGGGAGAGCAGATACGCAGTATTTT. The encoded protein is CASSHPTSGRADTQYF.